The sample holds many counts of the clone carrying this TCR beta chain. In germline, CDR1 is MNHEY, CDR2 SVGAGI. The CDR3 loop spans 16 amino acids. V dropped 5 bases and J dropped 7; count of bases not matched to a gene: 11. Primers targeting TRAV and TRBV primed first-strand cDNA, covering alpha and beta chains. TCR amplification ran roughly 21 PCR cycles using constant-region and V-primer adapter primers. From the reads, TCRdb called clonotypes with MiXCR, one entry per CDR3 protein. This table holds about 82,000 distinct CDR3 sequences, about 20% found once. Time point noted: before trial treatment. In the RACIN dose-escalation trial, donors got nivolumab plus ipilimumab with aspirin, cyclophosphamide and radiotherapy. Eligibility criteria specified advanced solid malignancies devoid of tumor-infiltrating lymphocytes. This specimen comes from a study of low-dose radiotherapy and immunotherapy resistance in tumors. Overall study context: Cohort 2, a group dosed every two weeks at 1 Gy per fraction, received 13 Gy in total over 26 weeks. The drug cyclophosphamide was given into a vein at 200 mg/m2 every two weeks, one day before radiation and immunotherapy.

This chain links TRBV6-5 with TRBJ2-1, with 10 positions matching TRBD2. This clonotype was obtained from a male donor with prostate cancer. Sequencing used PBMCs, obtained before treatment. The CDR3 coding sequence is TGTGCCAGCAGTCCCCCGCCTAGCGGGAGTAAAAATGAGCAGTTCTTC. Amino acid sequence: CASSPPPSGSKNEQFF.